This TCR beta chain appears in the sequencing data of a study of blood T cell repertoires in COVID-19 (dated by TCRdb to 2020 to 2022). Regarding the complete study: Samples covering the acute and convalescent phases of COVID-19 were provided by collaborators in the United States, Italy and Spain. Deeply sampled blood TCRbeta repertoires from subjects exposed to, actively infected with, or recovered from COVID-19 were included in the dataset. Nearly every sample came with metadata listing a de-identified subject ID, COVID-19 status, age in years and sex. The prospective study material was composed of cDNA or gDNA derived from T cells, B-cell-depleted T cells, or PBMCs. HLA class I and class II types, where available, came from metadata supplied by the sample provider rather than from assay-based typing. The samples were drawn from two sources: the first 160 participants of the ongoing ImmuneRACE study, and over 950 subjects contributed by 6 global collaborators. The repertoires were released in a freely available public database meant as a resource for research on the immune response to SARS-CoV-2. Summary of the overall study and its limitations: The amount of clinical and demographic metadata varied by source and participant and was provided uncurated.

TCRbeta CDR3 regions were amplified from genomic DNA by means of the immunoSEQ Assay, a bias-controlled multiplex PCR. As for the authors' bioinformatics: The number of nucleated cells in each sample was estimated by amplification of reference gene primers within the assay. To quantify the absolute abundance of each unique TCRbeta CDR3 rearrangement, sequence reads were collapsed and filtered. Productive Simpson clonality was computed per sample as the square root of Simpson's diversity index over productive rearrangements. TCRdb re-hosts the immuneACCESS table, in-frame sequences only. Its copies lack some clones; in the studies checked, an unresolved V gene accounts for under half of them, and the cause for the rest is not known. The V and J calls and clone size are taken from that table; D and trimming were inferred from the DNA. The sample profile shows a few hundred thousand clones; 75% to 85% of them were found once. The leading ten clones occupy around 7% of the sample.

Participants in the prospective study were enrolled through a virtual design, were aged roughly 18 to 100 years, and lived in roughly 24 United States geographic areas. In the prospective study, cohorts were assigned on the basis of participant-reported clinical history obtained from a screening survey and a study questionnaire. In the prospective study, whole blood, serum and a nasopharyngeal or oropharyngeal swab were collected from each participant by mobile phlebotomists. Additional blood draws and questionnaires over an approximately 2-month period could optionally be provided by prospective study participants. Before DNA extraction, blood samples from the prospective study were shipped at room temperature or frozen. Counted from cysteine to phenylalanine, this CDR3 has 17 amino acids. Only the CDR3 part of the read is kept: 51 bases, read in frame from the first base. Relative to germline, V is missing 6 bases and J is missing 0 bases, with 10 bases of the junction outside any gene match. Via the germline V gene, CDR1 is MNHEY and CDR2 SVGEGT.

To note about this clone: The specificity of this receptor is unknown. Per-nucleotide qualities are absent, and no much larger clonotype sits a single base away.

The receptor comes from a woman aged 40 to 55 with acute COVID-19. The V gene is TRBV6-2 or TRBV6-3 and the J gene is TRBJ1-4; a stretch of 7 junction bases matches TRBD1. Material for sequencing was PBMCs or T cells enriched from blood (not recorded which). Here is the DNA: TGTGCCAGCAGCTCCCCGGGACAGTACTCAACTAATGAAAAACTGTTTTTT. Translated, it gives CASSSPGQYSTNEKLFF.